This note documents a single T cell receptor beta chain sequence. Repertoires were generated with immunoSEQ multiplex PCR, while TCRdb's copy carries only in-frame clones and drops some. The sample holds around 340,000 clones; 65% to 90% are singletons and the top ten take about 4%. This sample stems from a study of blood T cell repertoires in COVID-19. CDR3 length equals 14 residues. Between the trimmed V and J ends, which lost 6 bases and 4 bases, there was a span of 17 bases. From germline, CDR1 is SQVTM and CDR2 ANQGSEA. The J gene is TRBJ2-3, the V gene TRBV29-1; TRBD2 is a possible D gene (6 bases). The specimen sequenced was PBMCs or T cells enriched from blood (not recorded which). This TCR derives from a woman aged 40 to 50 with acute COVID-19. The CDR3 sequence: CSVGGLLKPDTQYF. The CDR3 DNA sequence: TGCAGCGTGGGGGGACTTCTCAAACCAGATACGCAGTATTTT.